This T cell receptor beta chain was recovered during a study of Graves' ophthalmopathy and Graves' hyperthyroidism. As for the study in general: Blood was drawn at initial diagnosis, before any treatment.

Clinical symptoms, serum thyroxine, TRAb, thyroid ultrasound and orbital computed tomography formed the basis of diagnosis. In germline, CDR1 is SGHRS, CDR2 YFSETQ. The CDR3 contains 15 residues. The V and J ends lost 7 bases and 2 bases, in that order; junction bases with no gene match: 10. This clonotype was observed at least ten times. RNA transcripts yielded amplified TCR beta CDR3 regions. The library came from an HTBI-primed first-round RT-PCR and a second-round multiplex PCR. From the multiplex PCR reads, TCRdb called clonotypes with MiXCR, one entry per CDR3 protein. The table has approximately 480,000 distinct CDR3 sequences, around 14% seen once.

The rearrangement links TRBV5-1 to TRBJ2-7, with TRBD1 identical over 9 bases. The source of this sequence is a woman aged 30 to 39 with Graves' ophthalmopathy. The sequenced sample consisted of blood. CDR3 amino acids: CASADPGQGPYEQYF. In DNA, the CDR3 is TGCGCCAGCGCTGACCCGGGACAGGGCCCCTACGAGCAGTACTTC.